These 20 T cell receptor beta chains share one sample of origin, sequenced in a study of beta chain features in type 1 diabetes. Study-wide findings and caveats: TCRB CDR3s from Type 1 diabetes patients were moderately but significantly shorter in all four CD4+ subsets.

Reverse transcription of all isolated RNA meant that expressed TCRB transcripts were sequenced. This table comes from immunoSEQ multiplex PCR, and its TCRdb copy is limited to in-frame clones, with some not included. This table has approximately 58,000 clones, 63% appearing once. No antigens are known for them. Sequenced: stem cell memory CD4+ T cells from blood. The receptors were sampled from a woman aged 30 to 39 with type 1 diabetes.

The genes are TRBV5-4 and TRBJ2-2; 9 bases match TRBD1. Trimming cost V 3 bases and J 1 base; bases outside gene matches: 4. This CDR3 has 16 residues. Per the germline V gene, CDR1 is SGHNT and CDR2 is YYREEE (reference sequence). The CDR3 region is CASSSPGQGNTGELFF. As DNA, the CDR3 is TGTGCCAGCAGCTCTCCGGGACAGGGGAACACCGGGGAGCTGTTTTTT.

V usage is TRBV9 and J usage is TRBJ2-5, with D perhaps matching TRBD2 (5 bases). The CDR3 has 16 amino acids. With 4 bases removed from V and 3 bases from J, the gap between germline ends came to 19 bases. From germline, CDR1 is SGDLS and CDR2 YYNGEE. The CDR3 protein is CASSFRGVPLEETQYF. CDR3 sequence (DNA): TGTGCCAGCAGCTTCCGGGGAGTTCCCTTGGAAGAGACCCAGTACTTC.

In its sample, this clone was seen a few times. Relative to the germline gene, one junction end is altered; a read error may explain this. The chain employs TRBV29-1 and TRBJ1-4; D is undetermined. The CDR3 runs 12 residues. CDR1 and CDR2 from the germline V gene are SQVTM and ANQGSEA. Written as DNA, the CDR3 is TGCAGCGTTGAGCTTTCGGGATCCCCGGAGGTTTTT. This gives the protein CSVELSGSPEVF.

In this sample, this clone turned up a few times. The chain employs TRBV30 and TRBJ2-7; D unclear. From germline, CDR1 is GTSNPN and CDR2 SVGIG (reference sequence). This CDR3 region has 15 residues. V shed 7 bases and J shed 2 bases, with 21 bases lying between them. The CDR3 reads CASQNTVPLPYEQYF. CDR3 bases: TGTGCCTCCCAGAATACAGTTCCTCTTCCCTACGAGCAGTACTTC. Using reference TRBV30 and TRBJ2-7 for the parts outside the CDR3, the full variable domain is SQTIHQWPATLVQPVGSPLSLECTVEGTSNPNLYWYRQAAGRGLQLLFYSVGIGQISSEVPQNLSASRPQDRQFILSSKKLLLSDSGFYLCASQNTVPLPYEQYFGPGTRLTVT.

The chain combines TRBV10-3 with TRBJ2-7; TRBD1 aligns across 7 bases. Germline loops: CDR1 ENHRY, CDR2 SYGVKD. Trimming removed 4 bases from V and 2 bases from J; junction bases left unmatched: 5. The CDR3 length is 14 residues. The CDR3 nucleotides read TGTGCCATCAGTGGCTCAGGGGGACCCTACGAGCAGTACTTC. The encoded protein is CAISGSGGPYEQYF.

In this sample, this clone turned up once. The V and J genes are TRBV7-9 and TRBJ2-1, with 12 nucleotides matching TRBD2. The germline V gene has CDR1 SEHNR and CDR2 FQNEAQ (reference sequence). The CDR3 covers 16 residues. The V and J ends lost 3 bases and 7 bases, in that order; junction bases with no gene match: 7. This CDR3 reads CASSLGPLAGGNEQFF. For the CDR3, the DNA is TGTGCCAGCAGCTTGGGACCACTAGCGGGAGGAAATGAGCAGTTCTTC. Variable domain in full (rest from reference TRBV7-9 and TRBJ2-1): DTGVSQNPRHKITKRGQNVTFRCDPISEHNRLYWYRQTLGQGPEFLTYFQNEAQLEKSRLLSDRFSAERPKGSFSTLEIQRTEQGDSAMYLCASSLGPLAGGNEQFFGPGTRLTVL.

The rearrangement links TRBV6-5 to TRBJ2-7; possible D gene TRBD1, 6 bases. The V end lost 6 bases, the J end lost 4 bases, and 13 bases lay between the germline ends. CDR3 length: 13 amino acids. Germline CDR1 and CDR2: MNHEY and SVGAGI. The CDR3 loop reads CASSRTVDYEQYF. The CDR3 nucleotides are TGTGCCAGCAGCCGGACAGTAGATTACGAGCAGTACTTC.

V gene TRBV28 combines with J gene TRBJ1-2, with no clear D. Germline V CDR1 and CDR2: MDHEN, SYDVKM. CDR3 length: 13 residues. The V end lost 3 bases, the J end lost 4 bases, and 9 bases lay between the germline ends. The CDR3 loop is CASSFGGSYGYTF. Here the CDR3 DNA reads TGTGCCAGCAGTTTCGGCGGATCCTATGGCTACACCTTC.

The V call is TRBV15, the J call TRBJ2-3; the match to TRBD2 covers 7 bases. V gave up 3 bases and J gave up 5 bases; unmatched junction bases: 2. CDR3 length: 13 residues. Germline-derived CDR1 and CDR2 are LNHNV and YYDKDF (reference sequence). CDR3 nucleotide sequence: TGTGCCACCAGCAGGCGGGAGCGAGATACGCAGTATTTT. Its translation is CATSRRERDTQYF.

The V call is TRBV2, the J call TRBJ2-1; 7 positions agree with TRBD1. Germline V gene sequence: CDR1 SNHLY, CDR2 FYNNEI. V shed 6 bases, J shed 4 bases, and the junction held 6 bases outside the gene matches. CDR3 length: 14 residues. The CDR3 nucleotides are TGTGCCAGCAGACCCGGGACAGAATACAATGAGCAGTTCTTC. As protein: CASRPGTEYNEQFF.

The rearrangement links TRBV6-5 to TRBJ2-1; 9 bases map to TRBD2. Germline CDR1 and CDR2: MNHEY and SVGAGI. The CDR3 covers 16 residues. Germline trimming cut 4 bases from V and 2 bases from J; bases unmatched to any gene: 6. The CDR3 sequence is CASSSRTSVTYNEQFF. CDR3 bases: TGTGCCAGCAGTTCTCGGACTAGCGTTACCTACAATGAGCAGTTCTTC.

In DNA form, the CDR3 reads TGTGCCAGCAGTGAAGCCGGGTTCGGGGGCTACACCTTC. It codes for CASSEAGFGGYTF. J is TRBJ1-2 and V is TRBV2; D remains ambiguous. With 0 bases removed from V and 8 bases from J, the gap between germline ends came to 10 bases. Germline lookup yields CDR1 SNHLY and CDR2 FYNNEI. The CDR3 runs to 13 residues.

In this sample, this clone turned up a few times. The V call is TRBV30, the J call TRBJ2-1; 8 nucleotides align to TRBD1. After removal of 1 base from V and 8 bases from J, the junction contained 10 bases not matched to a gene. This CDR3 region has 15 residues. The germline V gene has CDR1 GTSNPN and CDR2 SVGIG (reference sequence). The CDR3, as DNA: TGTGCCTGGAGTGGGGGGACAGGTTTTGACGATGAGCAGTTCTTC. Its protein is CAWSGGTGFDDEQFF.

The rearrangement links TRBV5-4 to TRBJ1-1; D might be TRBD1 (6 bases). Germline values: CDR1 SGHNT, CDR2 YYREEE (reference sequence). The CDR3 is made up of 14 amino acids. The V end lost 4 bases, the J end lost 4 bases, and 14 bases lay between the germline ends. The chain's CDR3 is CASSIQGIGTEAFF. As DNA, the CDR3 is TGTGCCAGCAGCATACAGGGCATCGGCACTGAAGCTTTCTTT.

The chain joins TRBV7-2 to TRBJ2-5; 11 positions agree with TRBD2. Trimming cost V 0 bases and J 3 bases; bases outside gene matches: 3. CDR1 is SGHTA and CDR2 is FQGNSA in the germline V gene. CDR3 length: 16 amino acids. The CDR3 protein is CASSLARGLAEETQYF. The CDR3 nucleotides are TGTGCCAGCAGCTTAGCGCGGGGACTAGCGGAAGAGACCCAGTACTTC.

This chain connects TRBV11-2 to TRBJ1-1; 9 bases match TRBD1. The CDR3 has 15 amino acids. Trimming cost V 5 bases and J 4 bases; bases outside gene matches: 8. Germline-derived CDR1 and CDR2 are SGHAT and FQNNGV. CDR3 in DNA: TGTGCCAGCAGCGGATCCGGGACAGGGAGCACTGAAGCTTTCTTT. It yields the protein CASSGSGTGSTEAFF.

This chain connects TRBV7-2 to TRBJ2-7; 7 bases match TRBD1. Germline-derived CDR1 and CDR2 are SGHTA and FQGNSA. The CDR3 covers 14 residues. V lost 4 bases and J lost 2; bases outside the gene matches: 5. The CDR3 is CASSSERGPYEQYF. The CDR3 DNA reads TGTGCCAGCAGCTCGGAAAGGGGGCCCTACGAGCAGTACTTC.

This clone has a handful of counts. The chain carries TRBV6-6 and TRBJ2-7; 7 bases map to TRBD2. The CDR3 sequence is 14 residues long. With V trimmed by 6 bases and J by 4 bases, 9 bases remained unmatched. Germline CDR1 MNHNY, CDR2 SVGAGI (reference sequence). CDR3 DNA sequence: TGTGCCAGCAGGCTTGGAACTAGCGATTACGAGCAGTACTTC. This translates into CASRLGTSDYEQYF.

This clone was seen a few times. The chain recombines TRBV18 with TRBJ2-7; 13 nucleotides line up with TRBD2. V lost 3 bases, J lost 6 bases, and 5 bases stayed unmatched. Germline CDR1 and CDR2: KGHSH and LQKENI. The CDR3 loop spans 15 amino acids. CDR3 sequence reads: CASSPGLAGEGEQYF. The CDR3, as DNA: TGTGCCAGCTCACCCGGACTAGCGGGAGAGGGCGAGCAGTACTTC.

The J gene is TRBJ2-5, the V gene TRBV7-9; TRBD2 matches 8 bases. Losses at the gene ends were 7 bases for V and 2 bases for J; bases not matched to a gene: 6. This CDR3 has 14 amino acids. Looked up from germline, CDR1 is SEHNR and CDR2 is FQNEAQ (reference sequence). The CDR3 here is CASTPSGSQETQYF. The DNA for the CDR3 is TGTGCCAGCACCCCCAGCGGGAGTCAAGAGACCCAGTACTTC.